This TCR beta chain was recorded in a study of vaccination and CD4 T cells after COVID-19. Turning to the study itself: After nasal swab PCR-confirmed SARS-CoV-2, eight or nine convalescents had mild disease and one severe. Sampling occurred at day 14 and days 161 to 241 post-vaccination in a few convalescent patients.

This clonotype appeared a few times. The time point denotes: late sampling 161 to 241 days after vaccination in three convalescent patients. Germline CDR1 reads LNHDA; CDR2 reads SQIVND (reference sequence). V was trimmed by 8 bases and J by 0 bases, leaving 19 bases between them. CDR3 length: 16 amino acids. TCRdb re-called the PCR reads with MiXCR, one entry per CDR3 protein. The sample carries some 29,000 distinct CDR3 sequences, 50% recorded once. The source is a human donor who had recovered from COVID-19. V gene TRBV19 combines with J gene TRBJ1-1; TRBD1 might be the D (6 bases). The sequenced sample was CD4+ T cells from blood, obtained about 7 months after SARS-CoV-2 vaccination. The CDR3 bases are TGTGCCAGTTCACTAGACAGGACTGGGCTGAACACTGAAGCTTTCTTT. It is translated as CASSLDRTGLNTEAFF.